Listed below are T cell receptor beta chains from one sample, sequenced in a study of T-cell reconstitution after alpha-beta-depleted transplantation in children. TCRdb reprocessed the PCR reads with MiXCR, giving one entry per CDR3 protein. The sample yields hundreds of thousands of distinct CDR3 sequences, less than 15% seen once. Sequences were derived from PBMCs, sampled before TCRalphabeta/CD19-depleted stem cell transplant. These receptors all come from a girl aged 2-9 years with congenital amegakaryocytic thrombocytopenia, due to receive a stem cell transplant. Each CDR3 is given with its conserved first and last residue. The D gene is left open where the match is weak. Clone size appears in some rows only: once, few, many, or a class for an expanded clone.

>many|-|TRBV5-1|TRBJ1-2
CASSLGQQINGYTF
TGCGCCAGCAGCCTCGGACAGCAGATTAATGGCTACACCTTC
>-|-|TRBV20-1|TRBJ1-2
CSASGVAGYTF
TGCAGTGCTAGTGGGGTAGCTGGCTACACCTTC
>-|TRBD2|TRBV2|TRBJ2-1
CASSSGREESEQFF
TGTGCCAGCTCAAGCGGTCGGGAGGAAAGTGAGCAGTTCTTC
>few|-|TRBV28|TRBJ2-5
CASNPSTGRETQYF
TGTGCCAGCAACCCCTCGACAGGCCGAGAGACCCAGTACTTC
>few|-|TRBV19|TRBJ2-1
CASSIAAGNEQFF
TGTGCCAGTAGTATTGCGGCCGGGAATGAGCAGTTCTTC
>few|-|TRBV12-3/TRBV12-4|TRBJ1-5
CASRLGQLIPQHF
TGTGCCAGCAGGTTAGGGCAGCTTATTCCCCAGCATTTT
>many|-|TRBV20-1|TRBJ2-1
CSARRRSGVADEQFF
TGCAGTGCTAGACGACGTTCCGGGGTGGCTGATGAGCAGTTCTTC
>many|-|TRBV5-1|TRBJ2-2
CASTVQPNTGELFF
TGCGCCAGCACGGTACAGCCGAACACCGGGGAGCTGTTTTTT
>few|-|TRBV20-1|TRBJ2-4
CSARTATLPAKNIQYF
TGCAGTGCTAGAACAGCGACACTACCAGCCAAAAACATTCAGTACTTC
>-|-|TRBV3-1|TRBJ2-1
CASSRQTRNEQFF
TGTGCCAGCAGCCGGCAGACTCGCAATGAGCAGTTCTTC
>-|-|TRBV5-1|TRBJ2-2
CAGSTGTGELFF
TGCGCCGGATCCACGGGAACCGGGGAGCTGTTTTTT
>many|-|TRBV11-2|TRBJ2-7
CASSFNLPEQYF
TGTGCCAGCAGCTTTAACCTTCCCGAGCAGTACTTC
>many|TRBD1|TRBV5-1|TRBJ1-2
CASSTVTGRTSSWGYTF
TGCGCCAGCAGCACCGTGACAGGGAGAACAAGTTCTTGGGGCTACACCTTC
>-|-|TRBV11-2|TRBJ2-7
CASSLVTPSYEQYF
TGTGCCAGCAGCTTAGTAACGCCCTCTTACGAGCAGTACTTC
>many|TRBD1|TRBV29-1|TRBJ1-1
CSVGWDPGQGAMNTEAFF
TGCAGCGTTGGATGGGATCCGGGACAGGGGGCCATGAACACTGAAGCTTTCTTT
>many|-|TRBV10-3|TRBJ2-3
CASRGSLGTDTQYF
TGTGCCTCCCGCGGAAGTCTCGGCACAGATACGCAGTATTTT
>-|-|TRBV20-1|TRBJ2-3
CSASLVGGATVDTQYF
TGCAGTGCTAGTTTGGTCGGCGGGGCCACCGTGGATACGCAGTATTTT
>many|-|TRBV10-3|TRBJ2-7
CAISESREILYEQYF
TGTGCCATCAGTGAGTCGAGGGAGATCCTCTACGAGCAGTACTTC
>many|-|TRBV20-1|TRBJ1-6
CSARDRWRGGNSPLHF
TGCAGTGCTAGAGATCGGTGGAGGGGCGGGAATTCACCCCTCCACTTT
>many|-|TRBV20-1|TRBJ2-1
CSARVFGNRNEQFF
TGCAGTGCTAGAGTGTTCGGTAATCGCAATGAGCAGTTCTTC
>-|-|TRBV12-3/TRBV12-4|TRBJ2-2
CASSFSTGPGELFF
TGTGCCAGCAGTTTTTCAACGGGTCCCGGGGAGCTGTTTTTT
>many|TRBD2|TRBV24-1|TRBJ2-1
CATSAQREGRHEQFF
TGTGCCACCAGTGCACAGCGGGAGGGCCGTCATGAGCAGTTCTTC
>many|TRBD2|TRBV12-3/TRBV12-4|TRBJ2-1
CASSLVTSWVNEQFF
TGTGCCAGCAGTTTAGTGACTAGCTGGGTCAATGAGCAGTTCTTC
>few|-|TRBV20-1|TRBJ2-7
CSARSGNYEQYF
TGCAGTGCTAGGTCGGGGAACTACGAGCAGTACTTC
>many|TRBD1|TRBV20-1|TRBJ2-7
CSAVGDSNYEQYF
TGCAGTGCTGTGGGGGACAGCAACTACGAGCAGTACTTC
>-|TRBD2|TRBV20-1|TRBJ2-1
CSATTSGLEFFLSYNEQFF
TGCAGTGCCACAACCTCGGGACTAGAATTCTTCCTCTCCTACAATGAGCAGTTCTTC
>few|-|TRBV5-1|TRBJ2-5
CASSSGIGGLQYQETQYF
TGCGCCAGCAGCAGTGGCATTGGGGGGCTCCAGTACCAAGAGACCCAGTACTTC
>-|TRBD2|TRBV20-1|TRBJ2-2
CCARGLAGRIDTGELFF
TGCTGTGCTAGAGGGCTAGCGGGAAGGATAGACACCGGGGAGCTGTTTTTT
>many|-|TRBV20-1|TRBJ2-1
CSANPLGQIREQFF
TGCAGTGCTAATCCACTAGGACAGATTAGGGAGCAGTTCTTC
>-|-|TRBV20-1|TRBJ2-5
CSAKTPLADGETQYF
TGCAGTGCTAAGACCCCTTTAGCGGATGGAGAGACCCAGTACTTC
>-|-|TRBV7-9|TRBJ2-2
CASSLALPGELFF
TGTGCCAGCAGCTTAGCCTTGCCCGGGGAGCTGTTTTTT
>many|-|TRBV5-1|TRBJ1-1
CASSLAWCGLGRNTEAFF
TGCGCCAGCAGCTTGGCATGGTGCGGGCTAGGTCGGAACACTGAAGCTTTCTTT
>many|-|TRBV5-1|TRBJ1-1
CASSLVLEGTEAFF
TGCGCCAGCAGCTTGGTACTCGAGGGCACTGAAGCTTTCTTT
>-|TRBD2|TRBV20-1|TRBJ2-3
CSARAGASQFASTDTQYF
TGTAGTGCTAGAGCGGGGGCAAGTCAATTCGCTAGCACAGATACGCAGTATTTT
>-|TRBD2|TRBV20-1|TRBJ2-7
CSASRFGGGSGYEQYF
TGCAGTGCTTCTAGATTCGGGGGGGGGAGCGGCTACGAGCAGTACTTC
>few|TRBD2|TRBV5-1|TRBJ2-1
CASSWGGQTSYNEQFF
TGCGCCAGCAGCTGGGGAGGGCAGACCTCCTACAATGAGCAGTTCTTC
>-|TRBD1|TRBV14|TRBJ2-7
CASSGGQIEGGNEQYF
TGTGCCAGCAGCGGGGGACAGATCGAAGGGGGCAACGAGCAGTACTTC
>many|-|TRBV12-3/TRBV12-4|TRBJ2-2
CASSSRVLGTGELFF
TGTGCCAGCAGTTCGAGGGTACTAGGAACCGGGGAGCTGTTTTTT
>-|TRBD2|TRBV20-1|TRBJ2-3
CSAPRLATDTQYF
TGCAGTGCTCCGAGACTAGCGACAGATACGCAGTATTTT
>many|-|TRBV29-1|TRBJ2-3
CSVVGGQGSDTQYF
TGCAGCGTTGTTGGGGGCCAGGGATCAGATACGCAGTATTTT
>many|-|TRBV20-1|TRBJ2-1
CSAKGPGPAGRRLEQFF
TGCAGTGCTAAAGGACCTGGGCCCGCGGGTAGACGTCTCGAGCAGTTCTTC
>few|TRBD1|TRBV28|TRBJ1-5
CASSLLGGVQPQHF
TGTGCCAGCAGTTTACTAGGGGGCGTTCAGCCCCAGCATTTT
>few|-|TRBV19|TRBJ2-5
CASSIDPTYQTNWETQYF
TGTGCCAGTAGTATAGACCCCACCTACCAGACGAATTGGGAGACCCAGTACTTC
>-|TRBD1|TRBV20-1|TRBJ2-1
CSAKREYQGDEQFF
TGCAGTGCTAAACGAGAATACCAGGGGGATGAGCAGTTCTTC
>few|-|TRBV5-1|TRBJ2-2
CASQPLPAGELFF
TGCGCCAGCCAACCGCTTCCGGCGGGGGAGCTGTTTTTT
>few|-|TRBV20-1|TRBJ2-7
CSARTGGPIEQYF
TGCAGTGCTAGGACAGGAGGGCCAATCGAGCAGTACTTC
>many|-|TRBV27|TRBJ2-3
CASSLLGDTDTQYF
TGTGCCAGCAGTTTACTAGGGGACACAGATACGCAGTATTTT
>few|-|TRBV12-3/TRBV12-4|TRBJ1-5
CASSPNPGTAANQPQHF
TGTGCCAGCAGCCCCAACCCCGGGACCGCCGCTAATCAGCCCCAGCATTTT
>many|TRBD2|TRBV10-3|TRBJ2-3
CAIRKLAGGGDTQYF
TGTGCCATCCGAAAACTAGCGGGAGGGGGAGATACGCAGTATTTT
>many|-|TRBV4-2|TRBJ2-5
CASSQSSGGRETQYF
TGTGCCAGCAGCCAGTCGTCTGGTGGCCGGGAGACCCAGTACTTC
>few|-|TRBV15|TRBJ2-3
CATSSRGWPQYF
TGTGCCACCAGCAGCAGAGGCTGGCCGCAGTATTTT
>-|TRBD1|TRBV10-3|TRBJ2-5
CAISAMDREETQYF
TGTGCCATCAGTGCCATGGACAGGGAAGAGACCCAGTACTTC
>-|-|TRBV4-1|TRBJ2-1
CASSQGRCNEQFF
TGCGCCAGCAGCCAAGGGCGATGCAATGAGCAGTTCTTC